The next 27 T cell receptor beta chains were all read from a single sample in a study of CD8 T cells in ankylosing spondylitis. Study-level findings and limits: What appeared characteristic of ankylosing spondylitis blood was a TCR beta motif of under 10 highly homologous variants.

MiXCR, run by TCRdb on the 5' RACE reads, gives a single entry per CDR3 protein. The profile shows some 220,000 distinct CDR3 sequences, around 7.9% of them singletons. For these receptors, no antigen is known. The sample taken for sequencing was blood, either unsorted or a sorted T cell fraction (not recorded which). Every receptor here comes from a male donor with ankylosing spondylitis.

This clonotype was seen ten or more times. This chain links TRBV9 with TRBJ2-5, with D tentatively TRBD2 (7 bases). Germline values: CDR1 SGDLS, CDR2 YYNGEE. The V and J ends lost 0 bases and 3 bases respectively, with 12 bases between them. The CDR3 consists of 15 residues. CDR3 nucleotides: TGTGCCAGCAGCGTAGACGGGGGGCCAGAAGAGACCCAGTACTTC. Amino acids: CASSVDGGPEETQYF. Full variable domain (rest looked up from reference TRBV9 and TRBJ2-5): DSGVTQTPKHLITATGQRVTLRCSPRSGDLSVYWYQQSLDQGLQFLIQYYNGEERAKGNILERFSAQQFPDLHSELNLSSLELGDSALYFCASSVDGGPEETQYFGPGTRLLVL.

This clonotype was observed many times. This chain joins TRBV12-3 or TRBV12-4 and TRBJ1-1; D may be TRBD1 (5 bases). Trimming removed 5 bases at V and 1 base at J, with 8 bases between. The CDR3 totals 13 residues. The CDR3 loop is CASSQGPNTEAFF. CDR3 nucleotide sequence: TGTGCCAGCAGTCAGGGACCGAACACTGAAGCTTTCTTT.

This clonotype was observed many times. J is TRBJ2-2 and V is TRBV29-1, with D perhaps TRBD2 (5 bases). Trimming pared 1 base from V and 5 bases from J, leaving 11 bases between. The CDR3 extends over 14 amino acids. Per the germline V gene, CDR1 is SQVTM and CDR2 is ANQGSEA. CDR3 loop: CSVEAGINTGELFF. CDR3 DNA: TGCAGCGTTGAAGCGGGAATTAATACCGGGGAGCTGTTTTTT.

V and J are TRBV7-9 and TRBJ2-2; 9 bases line up with TRBD1. The CDR3 consists of 14 residues. The V segment lost 10 bases and the J segment 6 bases; nucleotides outside the gene matches: 9. Germline CDR1 is SEHNR and CDR2 is FQNEAQ (reference sequence). This chain's CDR3 is CATSGTGLPGELFF. As DNA, the CDR3 is TGTGCCACATCCGGGACAGGGTTACCCGGGGAGCTGTTTTTT.

This clonotype came up a few times. The J gene is TRBJ1-1, the V gene TRBV20-1, with D possibly being TRBD1 (6 bases). CDR3 size: 12 residues. Germline lookup yields CDR1 DFQATT and CDR2 SNEGSKA (reference sequence). The germline V and J ends were trimmed by 5 bases and 4 bases, with 11 bases remaining between them. The chain's CDR3 is CSASGRGTEAFF. DNA for the CDR3: TGCAGTGCTTCCGGCAGGGGCACTGAAGCTTTCTTT.

The sample holds many counts of this clonotype. The rearrangement uses TRBV12-3 or TRBV12-4 and TRBJ1-5; D not resolved. CDR3 size: 15 residues. V gave up 3 bases and J gave up 1 base, with 10 bases separating them. Written as DNA, the CDR3 is TGTGCCAGCAGTTTTCTCGCTCCAAGCAATCAGCCCCAGCATTTT. This codes for CASSFLAPSNQPQHF.

This clonotype was recorded many times. The J gene is TRBJ2-7, the V gene TRBV7-9; D possibly corresponds to TRBD1 (5 bases). The CDR3 runs 16 residues. The germline V gene encodes CDR1 SEHNR and CDR2 FQNEAQ (reference sequence). V lost 5 bases and J lost 5, with 22 bases in between. CDR3 in amino acids: CASSGDRSQGMDEQYF. The CDR3 bases are TGTGCCAGCAGCGGTGACAGATCGCAGGGAATGGACGAGCAGTACTTC.

V is TRBV7-9 and J is TRBJ2-1; 7 nucleotides align to TRBD1. The V and J ends lost 5 bases and 9 bases, in that order; junction bases with no gene match: 4. Germline CDR1 is SEHNR and CDR2 is FQNEAQ (reference sequence). The CDR3 length is 12 residues. CDR3 bases: TGTGCCAGCAGCCCGGACAGGCCTGAGCAGTTCTTC. Its translation is CASSPDRPEQFF.

This clonotype has ten or more counts. The chain combines TRBV27 with TRBJ2-1; D is ambiguous. The CDR3 runs to 16 residues. CDR1 MNHEY and CDR2 SMNVEV come from the germline V gene (reference sequence). Trimming cost V 5 bases and J 0 bases, with 14 bases left between them. CDR3 sequence: CASSPIPLHSYNEQFF. In nucleotides, the CDR3 is TGTGCCAGCAGTCCGATCCCCCTTCACTCCTACAATGAGCAGTTCTTC.

This clonotype was recorded many times. The J gene is TRBJ2-5, the V gene TRBV7-9, with D possibly matching TRBD2 (5 bases). Trimming left V 5 bases short and J 3 bases short, with 19 bases between. CDR3 size: 16 residues. CDR1 and CDR2 (germline): SEHNR, FQNEAQ (reference sequence). The CDR3 sequence: CASSRTDGRRKETQYF. CDR3 sequence (DNA): TGTGCCAGCAGCCGCACGGACGGACGGAGGAAAGAGACCCAGTACTTC.

This clonotype came up a few times. The chain is built from TRBV4-2 and TRBJ2-1; 7 nucleotides match TRBD2. CDR3 length equals 16 residues. After removal of 3 bases from V and 1 base from J, the junction contained 6 bases not matched to a gene. CDR1 LGHNA and CDR2 YNFKEQ come from the germline V gene. In DNA, the CDR3 is TGTGCCAGCAGCCATGGCGGGAGTCAATCCTACAATGAGCAGTTCTTC. Translating it yields CASSHGGSQSYNEQFF.

This clonotype was observed a handful of times. The V call is TRBV15, the J call TRBJ2-7; D could derive from TRBD1 or TRBD2 (5 bases each). The CDR3 totals 17 residues. Germline V gene lookup returns CDR1 LNHNV and CDR2 YYDKDF (reference sequence). The V gene lost 5 bases and the J gene lost 7 bases, with 27 bases spanning the gap. The CDR3 loop reads CATSPHPPDITSGEQYF. As DNA, the CDR3 is TGTGCCACCAGCCCCCACCCCCCGGACATTACCTCGGGGGAGCAGTACTTC. The full variable domain, its missing parts supplied by reference TRBV15 and TRBJ2-7, is DAMVIQNPRYQVTQFGKPVTLSCSQTLNHNVMYWYQQKSSQAPKLLFHYYDKDFNNEADTPDNFQSRRPNTSFCFLDIRSPGLGDTAMYLCATSPHPPDITSGEQYFGPGTRLTVT.

The chain uses TRBV7-9 and TRBJ2-7; 12 nucleotides align to TRBD2. J lost 6 bases, V lost 2 bases, and 2 bases had no gene match. The CDR3 totals 14 residues. Per the germline V gene, CDR1 is SEHNR and CDR2 is FQNEAQ (reference sequence). The CDR3 nucleotides read TGTGCCAGCAGCTTAAGACTAGCGGGAGCCGAGCAGTACTTC. It codes for CASSLRLAGAEQYF. The full variable domain, with the rest looked up from reference TRBV7-9 and TRBJ2-7, is DTGVSQNPRHKITKRGQNVTFRCDPISEHNRLYWYRQTLGQGPEFLTYFQNEAQLEKSRLLSDRFSAERPKGSFSTLEIQRTEQGDSAMYLCASSLRLAGAEQYFGPGTRLTVT.

This clonotype was recorded at least ten times. The chain joins TRBV11-2 to TRBJ1-2; D may be TRBD1 (6 bases). V shed 7 bases and J shed 3 bases, with 21 bases lying between them. This CDR3 comprises 16 residues. The V gene's germline CDR1 is SGHAT and CDR2 FQNNGV. CDR3 DNA sequence: TGTGCCAGCACCTTGGGGGCAGGGAGGGTGGACTATGGCTACACCTTC. Its translation is CASTLGAGRVDYGYTF.

This clonotype was seen repeatedly, ten times or more. This chain joins TRBV29-1 and TRBJ2-1, with D perhaps TRBD2 (5 bases). The CDR3 runs to 17 residues. The germline V gene encodes CDR1 SQVTM and CDR2 ANQGSEA. V lost 4 bases to trimming and J lost 0 bases, with 19 bases between them. CDR3 sequence reads: CSVAGLSDWGSYNEQFF. The CDR3 DNA reads as TGCAGCGTTGCGGGTCTTTCGGACTGGGGCTCCTACAATGAGCAGTTCTTC.

This clonotype was seen a few times. This chain joins TRBV7-2 and TRBJ2-2; TRBD1 might be the D (5 bases). Germline CDR1 and CDR2: SGHTA and FQGNSA. The ends were cut back, 8 bases at V and 4 bases at J, with 8 bases in the middle. This CDR3 comprises 12 residues. The CDR3 protein is CASQGITGELFF. CDR3 bases: TGTGCCAGCCAGGGTATCACCGGGGAGCTGTTTTTT.

The chain couples TRBV27 to TRBJ2-3; D unclear. The germline gives CDR1 MNHEY, CDR2 SMNVEV (reference sequence). This CDR3 has 14 amino acids. With 2 bases removed from V and 3 bases from J, the gap between germline ends came to 9 bases. This chain's CDR3 is CASSLLVGTDTQYF. The CDR3 DNA reads as TGTGCCAGCAGTTTACTAGTTGGGACAGATACGCAGTATTTT.

This clonotype has a count of ten or more. The chain has TRBV6-2 or TRBV6-3 and TRBJ2-1; D is possibly TRBD1 (6 bases). Trimming removed 8 bases at V and 2 bases at J, with 19 bases between. Germline V gene lookup returns CDR1 MNHEY and CDR2 SVGEGT. This CDR3 region has 16 residues. CDR3 sequence: CASSLQDRFPYNEQFF. CDR3 DNA: TGTGCCAGCTCGTTACAGGACAGATTCCCCTACAATGAGCAGTTCTTC.

This clonotype was counted at least ten times. The chain has TRBV4-2 and TRBJ2-7; 10 nucleotides match TRBD2. The CDR3 covers 15 residues. Trimming removed 1 base from V and 4 bases from J; junction bases left unmatched: 4. Germline-derived CDR1 and CDR2 are LGHNA and YNFKEQ. The CDR3 reads CASSQGLAGEYEQYF. The CDR3 coding sequence is TGTGCCAGCAGCCAAGGTCTAGCGGGAGAATACGAGCAGTACTTC.

This chain uses TRBV7-9 with TRBJ2-1; 11 positions match TRBD2. Germline lookup yields CDR1 SEHNR and CDR2 FQNEAQ (reference sequence). This CDR3 region has 13 residues. The V and J ends lost 11 bases and 6 bases, in that order; junction bases with no gene match: 6. As DNA, the CDR3 is TGTGCCTGCCCACTAGCGGGGGCCAATGAGCAGTTCTTC. It codes for CACPLAGANEQFF. Drawing the rest from reference TRBV7-9 and TRBJ2-1, the complete variable domain is DTGVSQNPRHKITKRGQNVTFRCDPISEHNRLYWYRQTLGQGPEFLTYFQNEAQLEKSRLLSDRFSAERPKGSFSTLEIQRTEQGDSAMYLCACPLAGANEQFFGPGTRLTVL.

This clonotype was seen repeatedly, ten times or more. The genes are TRBV6-2 or TRBV6-3 and TRBJ2-7; 8 bases line up with TRBD2. The CDR3 has 17 amino acids. Per germline, CDR1 MNHEY and CDR2 SVGEGT. V was pared by 6 bases and J by 4 bases, with 17 bases of the junction left unmatched. DNA of the CDR3: TGTGCCAGCAGCCAAGCCACGTATCGGGAGGGGTGGTACGAGCAGTACTTC. Translated, it gives CASSQATYREGWYEQYF.

The J gene is TRBJ2-2, the V gene TRBV7-3; D uncertain. This CDR3 has 14 amino acids. Per the germline V gene, CDR1 is SGHTA and CDR2 is FQGTGA. V lost 2 bases to trimming and J lost 0 bases, with 4 bases between them. CDR3 bases: TGTGCCAGCAGCTTAGACTCGAACACCGGGGAGCTGTTTTTT. Translated: CASSLDSNTGELFF.

The chain joins TRBV5-5 to TRBJ1-1, with a tentative D call TRBD1 (6 bases). Germline CDR1 and CDR2: SGHKS and YYEKEE (reference sequence). V was trimmed by 3 bases and J by 2 bases, leaving 14 bases between them. CDR3 size: 15 residues. CDR3 sequence: CASSSLTGINTEAFF. In DNA form, the CDR3 reads TGTGCCAGCAGCTCTCTGACAGGTATCAACACTGAAGCTTTCTTT.

This clonotype was seen repeatedly, ten times or more. The gene calls are TRBV13 and TRBJ2-1; no firm D call. This CDR3 contains 15 residues. Looked up from germline, CDR1 is PRHDT and CDR2 is FYEKMQ (reference sequence). V lost 5 bases and J lost 6, with 17 bases in between. The CDR3 sequence is CASSPIDRSSNEQFF. DNA of the CDR3: TGTGCCAGCAGCCCAATCGATCGTTCGTCCAATGAGCAGTTCTTC.

The table lists this clonotype with many counts. The CDR3 loop reads CSARVFKGQTNQPQHF. CDR3 DNA sequence: TGCAGTGCTAGAGTCTTTAAGGGACAGACTAATCAGCCCCAGCATTTT. This chain joins TRBV20-1 and TRBJ1-5, with 7 bases that match TRBD1. Germline assignment: CDR1 DFQATT and CDR2 SNEGSKA (reference sequence). The CDR3 covers 16 residues. Unmatched junction bases numbered 10, after V lost 1 base and J lost 4 bases.

This chain joins TRBV4-2 and TRBJ1-1; 12 bases agree with TRBD1. Germline V CDR1 and CDR2: LGHNA, YNFKEQ. This CDR3 region has 17 residues. J gave up 4 bases and V 2 bases, and 8 bases lay outside the gene matches. CDR3 amino acids: CASSQIRDRGQSTEAFF. DNA of the CDR3: TGTGCCAGCAGCCAAATCCGGGACAGGGGGCAGAGCACTGAAGCTTTCTTT.

This clonotype has at least ten counts. V usage is TRBV18 and J usage is TRBJ1-4; D call uncertain. The CDR3 extends over 15 amino acids. The germline V and J ends were trimmed by 1 base and 8 bases, with 14 bases remaining between them. CDR1 is KGHSH and CDR2 is LQKENI in the germline V gene. The CDR3 here is CASSPLEGSEEKLFF. CDR3 nucleotide sequence: TGTGCCAGCTCACCACTTGAGGGTTCGGAGGAAAAACTGTTTTTT.